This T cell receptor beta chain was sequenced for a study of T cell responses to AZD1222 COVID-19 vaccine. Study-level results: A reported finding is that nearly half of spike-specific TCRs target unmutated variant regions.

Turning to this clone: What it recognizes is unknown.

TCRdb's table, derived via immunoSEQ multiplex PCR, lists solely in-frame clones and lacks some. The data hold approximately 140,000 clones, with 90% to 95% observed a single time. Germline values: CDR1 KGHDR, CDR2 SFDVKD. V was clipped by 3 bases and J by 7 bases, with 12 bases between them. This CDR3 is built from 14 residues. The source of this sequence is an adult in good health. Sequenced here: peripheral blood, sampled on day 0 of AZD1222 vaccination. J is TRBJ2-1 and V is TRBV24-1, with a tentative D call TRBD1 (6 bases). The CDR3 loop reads CATSDTPGVNEQFF. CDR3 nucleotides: TGTGCCACCAGTGATACCCCAGGGGTAAATGAGCAGTTCTTC.